These 15 T cell receptor beta chains were sequenced from one sample in a study of blood T cell repertoires in COVID-19. Assay used: immunoSEQ multiplex PCR; TCRdb lists only in-frame clones, some missing. The profile shows about 120,000 clones, 90% of them singletons. Sequenced: peripheral blood. Receptors were obtained from a human donor with active COVID-19. The donor label of this sample is uncertain.

This chain uses TRBV18 with TRBJ2-1; D perhaps matches TRBD2 (5 bases). Trimming cost V 10 bases and J 4 bases, with 20 bases left between them. Germline V gene sequence: CDR1 KGHSH, CDR2 LQKENI. The length of the CDR3 is 15 residues. CDR3 sequence: CATLGSQNSYNEQFF. Here the CDR3 DNA reads TGTGCCACGTTGGGGAGTCAGAATTCATACAATGAGCAGTTCTTC.

The genes are TRBV9 and TRBJ2-7, with D tentatively TRBD2 (6 bases). Trimming removed 0 bases at V and 0 bases at J, with 10 bases between. This CDR3 comprises 15 residues. Germline assignment: CDR1 SGDLS and CDR2 YYNGEE. CDR3 protein: CASSVGRGLSYEQYF. CDR3 DNA sequence: TGTGCCAGCAGCGTAGGGAGGGGACTCTCCTACGAGCAGTACTTC.

The chain uses TRBV6-5 and TRBJ1-1; TRBD1 agrees at 7 bases. V shed 6 bases, J shed 0 bases, and the junction held 4 bases outside the gene matches. The V gene's germline CDR1 is MNHEY and CDR2 SVGAGI. This CDR3 comprises 14 residues. The CDR3: CASSQGQMNTEAFF. DNA for the CDR3: TGTGCCAGCAGCCAGGGACAGATGAACACTGAAGCTTTCTTT.

The chain recombines TRBV4-2 with TRBJ1-2, with TRBD1 matching over 7 bases. Per the germline V gene, CDR1 is LGHNA and CDR2 is YNFKEQ. The CDR3 runs to 16 residues. V lost 1 base, J lost 5 bases, and 10 bases stayed unmatched. In DNA, the CDR3 is TGTGCCAGCAGCCAAGTCGGTGAGGGGGCAAGGTATGGCTACACCTTC. It yields the protein CASSQVGEGARYGYTF.

As for this clone: The junction and the germline gene differ at one end; a read error may be behind it. The rearrangement joins TRBV7-7 to TRBJ2-5, with 11 bases fitting TRBD2. This CDR3 spans 17 amino acids. Germline CDR1 and CDR2: SSHAT and FNYEAQ (reference sequence). The CDR3 DNA sequence: TGTGCTAGCAGCCCCCTTCTAGCGGGGGGTACACAAGAGACCCAGTACTTC. It codes for CASSPLLAGGTQETQYF. Variable domain in full (rest from reference TRBV7-7 and TRBJ2-5): GAGVSQSPRYKVTKRGQDVTLRCDPISSHATLYWYQQALGQGPEFLTYFNYEAQPDKSGLPSDRFSAERPEGSISTLTIQRTEQRDSAMYRCASSPLLAGGTQETQYFGPGTRLLVL.

The rearrangement uses TRBV21-1 and TRBJ1-3. TRBV21-1 is listed as a pseudogene. This CDR3 region has 18 residues. The CDR3 bases are TGTGCCAGCAGCAAAGGATGCGAGCCCGGGACTTCTGGAAACACCATATATTTT. It is translated as CASSKGCEPGTSGNTIYF.

This chain links TRBV28 with TRBJ1-6; 7 bases align to TRBD1. The germline V gene has CDR1 MDHEN and CDR2 SYDVKM. The CDR3 spans 17 residues. V shed 5 bases, J shed 0 bases, and the junction held 7 bases outside the gene matches. In nucleotides, the CDR3 is TGTGCCAGCAGTGTACCGGGACAGAGCTCCTATAATTCACCCCTCCACTTT. Protein product: CASSVPGQSSYNSPLHF.

V usage is TRBV7-2 and J usage is TRBJ2-1, with 11 bases aligning to TRBD2. Germline CDR1 is SGHTA and CDR2 is FQGNSA. V gave up 5 bases and J gave up 9 bases; unmatched junction bases: 9. The CDR3 extends over 15 amino acids. CDR3 region: CASSVTSGGRGEQFF. CDR3 sequence (DNA): TGTGCCAGCAGCGTAACTAGCGGGGGTAGGGGTGAGCAGTTCTTC.

The rearrangement joins TRBV4-1 to TRBJ2-7; 11 bases are a match to TRBD1. The V segment lost 7 bases and the J segment 3 bases; nucleotides outside the gene matches: 5. Germline V gene sequence: CDR1 MGHRA, CDR2 YSYEKL. The CDR3 extends over 14 amino acids. The DNA of the CDR3 is TGCGCCAGCACCCTCGGGACAGGGGGCTACGAGCAGTACTTC. Amino acid sequence: CASTLGTGGYEQYF.

This sequence joins TRBV18 and TRBJ2-7; 7 nucleotides line up with TRBD1. This CDR3 has 14 residues. CDR1 and CDR2 from the germline V gene are KGHSH and LQKENI. Trimming at V came to 2 bases and at J to 5 bases, leaving 6 bases not matched to a gene. The CDR3 DNA reads TGTGCCAGCTCACCAGGACAGGCCCCCCACGAGCAGTACTTC. Translated: CASSPGQAPHEQYF. The full variable domain, its missing parts supplied by reference TRBV18 and TRBJ2-7, is NAGVMQNPRHLVRRRGQEARLRCSPMKGHSHVYWYRQLPEEGLKFMVYLQKENIIDESGMPKERFSAEFPKEGPSILRIQQVVRGDSAAYFCASSPGQAPHEQYFGPGTRLTVT.

This chain links TRBV12-3 or TRBV12-4 with TRBJ2-1; 7 positions match TRBD1. Trimming cost V 4 bases and J 6 bases; bases outside gene matches: 3. CDR3 length: 13 residues. CDR3 in DNA: TGTGCCAGCAGTTCAACAGGGGTCAATGAGCAGTTCTTC. Amino acids: CASSSTGVNEQFF.

V usage is TRBV6-2 or TRBV6-3 and J usage is TRBJ1-1; perhaps TRBD1 as D (5 bases). Germline assignment: CDR1 MNHEY and CDR2 SVGEGT. The CDR3 is 16 residues long. Trimming removed 5 bases at V and 5 bases at J, with 21 bases between. DNA for the CDR3: TGTGCCAGCAGTCTCAGGAGGGGCGGCGGGCTGACTGAAGCTTTCTTT. Translating gives CASSLRRGGGLTEAFF.

The genes are TRBV10-1 and TRBJ2-1; 7 bases are a match to TRBD1. The CDR3 has 15 amino acids. The trim removed 5 bases at V and 0 bases at J, leaving 4 bases unmatched. Germline CDR1 is WNHNN and CDR2 is SYGVQD (reference sequence). The CDR3 DNA reads as TGCGCCAGCAGTCCGGGACAGAGCTCCTACAATGAGCAGTTCTTC. The encoded protein is CASSPGQSSYNEQFF.

The chain recombines TRBV5-1 with TRBJ2-1, with 10 bases aligning to TRBD2. The junction had 1 base not matched to a gene; V was cut back by 5 bases and J by 2 bases. Looked up from germline, CDR1 is SGHRS and CDR2 is YFSETQ. The CDR3 contains 14 residues. Here the CDR3 DNA reads TGCGCCAGCAGACTAGCGGGGACCTACAATGAGCAGTTCTTC. It codes for CASRLAGTYNEQFF.

The genes are TRBV19 and TRBJ1-2; D gene ambiguous. V shed 5 bases and J shed 4 bases, with 11 bases lying between them. Germline V gives CDR1 LNHDA, CDR2 SQIVND (reference sequence). The CDR3 is 13 residues long. The CDR3 DNA reads as TGTGCCAGTAGTCCCAGGTCCACCTATGGCTACACCTTC. Translation gives CASSPRSTYGYTF.